These 32 T cell receptor beta chains were sequenced from one sample in a study of T cell responses to AZD1222 COVID-19 vaccine. The data were produced by immunoSEQ multiplex PCR, yet TCRdb's version contains in-frame clones alone and is incomplete. Here the sample spans 90,000 to 110,000 clones, 80% to 90% being singletons. The sample here was peripheral blood, taken 28 days after the second AZD1222 dose. These receptors were obtained from an adult who received the AZD1222 COVID-19 vaccine.

The V call is TRBV6-5, the J call TRBJ2-6; a possible D gene is TRBD1 (6 bases). The germline CDR1 and CDR2 sequences are MNHEY and SVGAGI. V was shortened by 6 bases and J by 4 bases, with 13 bases between the two germline ends. The CDR3 is 15 amino acids. CDR3: CASRLTGTGANVLTF. The CDR3, as DNA: TGTGCCAGCAGGCTTACAGGGACCGGGGCCAACGTCCTGACTTTC.

V and J are TRBV2 and TRBJ2-7, with unresolved D. Deletions cut 7 bases from V and 0 bases from J, with 10 bases between. The CDR3 contains 13 residues. Germline CDR1 SNHLY, CDR2 FYNNEI. CDR3 DNA sequence: TGTGCCAGCAATGGTGGCGACTCCTACGAGCAGTACTTC. It yields the protein CASNGGDSYEQYF.

This clone was picked up one time. This rearrangement joins TRBV11-3 to TRBJ2-1, with 8 bases lining up with TRBD1. Per the germline V gene, CDR1 is SGHNT and CDR2 is YENEEA. The CDR3 is 13 residues long. Germline trimming cut 3 bases from V and 10 bases from J; bases unmatched to any gene: 5. The CDR3 loop reads CASSLDRVSEQFF. The CDR3 DNA reads TGTGCCAGCAGCTTGGACAGGGTGTCGGAGCAGTTCTTC. The full variable domain, with the rest looked up from reference TRBV11-3 and TRBJ2-1, is EAGVVQSPRYKIIEKKQPVAFWCNPISGHNTLYWYLQNLGQGPELLIRYENEEAVDDSQLPKDRFSAERLKGVDSTLKIQPAELGDSAVYLCASSLDRVSEQFFGPGTRLTVL.

The gene calls are TRBV6-6 and TRBJ1-6; TRBD1 might be the D (5 bases). CDR1 is MNHNY and CDR2 is SVGAGI in the germline V gene (reference sequence). There are 15 residues in the CDR3. Trimming took 0 bases from V and 7 from J, leaving 10 bases between them. CDR3 sequence: CASSYSPGTNSPLHF. The DNA for the CDR3 is TGTGCCAGCAGTTACTCCCCCGGGACGAATTCACCCCTCCACTTT.

The chain links TRBV6-5 to TRBJ1-5; D perhaps matches TRBD1 (5 bases). The ends were cut back, 9 bases at V and 6 bases at J, with 15 bases in the middle. Germline CDR1 is MNHEY and CDR2 is SVGAGI. CDR3 length: 13 amino acids. CDR3 bases: TGTGCCAGTGGGACCTACGGCGGTCAGCCCCAGCATTTT. Translated: CASGTYGGQPQHF.

The chain carries TRBV21-1 and TRBJ1-5. TRBV21-1 is an annotated pseudogene. CDR3 size: 16 residues. CDR3 nucleotides: TGTGCCAGCAGCAAAGCGCTTTATAGGGGGGTGGAACCCCAGCATTTT. It specifies CASSKALYRGVEPQHF.

The chain joins TRBV13 to TRBJ2-2, with 7 bases matching TRBD2. This CDR3 region has 15 residues. The J segment lost 2 bases and the V segment lost 3 bases, leaving 3 bases of the junction unmatched. CDR1 and CDR2 (germline): PRHDT, FYEKMQ (reference sequence). The CDR3 loop reads CASSFSGINTGELFF. The CDR3 bases are TGTGCCAGCAGCTTCAGCGGGATCAACACCGGGGAGCTGTTTTTT.

The V and J genes are TRBV3-1 (or the pseudogene TRBV3-2) and TRBJ1-2; 11 positions match TRBD1. The CDR3 has 17 amino acids. CDR1 is LGHDT and CDR2 is YNNKEL in the germline V gene (reference sequence). Unmatched junction bases numbered 10, after V lost 2 bases and J lost 5 bases. CDR3 region: CASSQLPPGQGGYGYTF. DNA of the CDR3: TGTGCCAGCAGCCAACTCCCCCCGGGACAGGGGGGATATGGCTACACCTTC.

The gene calls are TRBV5-1 and TRBJ2-5; 7 bases map to TRBD1. The germline V gene encodes CDR1 SGHRS and CDR2 YFSETQ. V was pared by 7 bases and J by 5 bases, with 8 bases of the junction left unmatched. The CDR3 consists of 13 residues. The CDR3 DNA reads as TGCGCCAGCGCCAGGACAGGAGAGGAGACCCAGTACTTC. Encoded protein: CASARTGEETQYF. Drawing the rest from reference TRBV5-1 and TRBJ2-5, the complete variable domain is KAGVTQTPRYLIKTRGQQVTLSCSPISGHRSVSWYQQTPGQGLQFLFEYFSETQRNKGNFPGRFSGRQFSNSRSEMNVSTLELGDSALYLCASARTGEETQYFGPGTRLLVL.

The chain recombines TRBV2 with TRBJ2-7; 11 positions agree with TRBD2. CDR1 and CDR2 from the germline V gene are SNHLY and FYNNEI. This CDR3 spans 13 amino acids. V shed 10 bases, J shed 5 bases, and the junction held 7 bases outside the gene matches. The CDR3 sequence: CAIRGLAANEQYF. DNA of the CDR3: TGTGCCATTAGGGGACTAGCGGCCAACGAGCAGTACTTC.

DNA of the CDR3: TGTGCCAGCAGTCTCAAATTGTCAGGCCCTAAGTACTTC. Amino acid sequence: CASSLKLSGPKYF. This chain links TRBV28 with TRBJ2-7; the D is unclear. The V end lost 5 bases, the J end lost 11 bases, and 19 bases lay between the germline ends. The CDR3 contains 13 residues. Germline assignment: CDR1 MDHEN and CDR2 SYDVKM.

The chain couples TRBV7-9 to TRBJ1-2, with D unresolved. Trimming shortened V by 6 bases and J by 3 bases, and 17 bases separated the two germline ends. This CDR3 region has 15 residues. The V gene's germline CDR1 is SEHNR and CDR2 FQNEAQ (reference sequence). CDR3 DNA: TGTGCCAGCAGGGGCATCGGGCCCGGCGACTATGGCTACACCTTC. Encoded protein: CASRGIGPGDYGYTF.

The rearrangement links TRBV11-2 to TRBJ2-7; TRBD2 matches 8 bases. This CDR3 is 17 amino acids long. V was pared by 0 bases and J by 7 bases, with 14 bases of the junction left unmatched. Germline V gene data show CDR1 as SGHAT and CDR2 as FQNNGV. CDR3 loop: CASSLDQSGGRTGEQYF. The CDR3 DNA is TGTGCCAGCAGCTTAGATCAATCTGGCGGGAGGACGGGGGAGCAGTACTTC.

The V and J genes are TRBV3-1 (or the pseudogene TRBV3-2) and TRBJ2-7; no clear D. The CDR3 loop spans 12 amino acids. Trimming shortened V by 4 bases and J by 6 bases, and 10 bases separated the two germline ends. CDR1 and CDR2 from the germline V gene are LGHDT and YNNKEL (reference sequence). The chain's CDR3 is CASSLRSGEQYF. The CDR3 DNA sequence: TGTGCCAGCAGCCTAAGGAGTGGCGAGCAGTACTTC.

This chain joins TRBV28 and TRBJ1-1; maybe TRBD1 (5 bases). This CDR3 comprises 11 residues. The ends were cut back, 8 bases at V and 7 bases at J, with 11 bases in the middle. CDR1 is MDHEN, CDR2 SYDVKM, per germline. This chain's CDR3 is CASGREFEAFF. The CDR3 region has the DNA TGTGCCAGCGGCAGGGAGTTTGAAGCTTTCTTT.

This rearrangement joins TRBV19 to TRBJ1-5; TRBD1 aligns across 9 bases. This CDR3 is 17 amino acids long. Per germline, CDR1 LNHDA and CDR2 SQIVND (reference sequence). The J segment lost 2 bases and the V segment lost 1 base, leaving 6 bases of the junction unmatched. CDR3 coding DNA: TGTGCCAGTAGTATAGGCGACAGGGGGGCGGGCAATCAGCCCCAGCATTTT. Its protein is CASSIGDRGAGNQPQHF.

The rearrangement joins TRBV18 to TRBJ1-2; possibly TRBD1 for D (5 bases). Deletions cut 2 bases from V and 6 bases from J, with 10 bases between. Germline loops: CDR1 KGHSH, CDR2 LQKENI. There are 13 residues in the CDR3. In nucleotides, the CDR3 is TGTGCCAGCTCACCAGGGGGGGAGGATGGCTACACCTTC. Amino acid sequence: CASSPGGEDGYTF.

V gene TRBV11-2 combines with J gene TRBJ2-7; no firm D call. Trimming pared 4 bases from V and 1 base from J, leaving 14 bases between. Germline V gene sequence: CDR1 SGHAT, CDR2 FQNNGV. The CDR3 is made up of 15 amino acids. The CDR3 DNA sequence: TGTGCCAGCAGCTGGTCCAGGACGGGTTCCTACGAGCAGTACTTC. This gives the protein CASSWSRTGSYEQYF.

This clone has only one observation. The chain combines TRBV20-1 with TRBJ1-2; D unclear. The CDR3 covers 11 residues. V was shortened by 1 base and J by 8 bases, with 8 bases between the two germline ends. CDR1 is DFQATT, CDR2 SNEGSKA, per germline (reference sequence). The CDR3 is CSARVGIGYTF. The CDR3 DNA follows: TGCAGTGCTAGAGTTGGGATCGGCTACACCTTC.

The DNA for the CDR3 is TGTGCCAGCAGTTTATCGGGACTGTTTTACGAGCAGTACTTC. Protein: CASSLSGLFYEQYF. The chain carries TRBV27 and TRBJ2-7; a weak D match, TRBD2 (6 bases). V was cut by 0 bases and J by 4 bases, with 10 bases left in between. CDR3 length: 14 amino acids. The germline gives CDR1 MNHEY, CDR2 SMNVEV (reference sequence).

The chain links TRBV27 to TRBJ2-2; D is perhaps TRBD2 (5 bases). The CDR3 length is 15 residues. In germline, CDR1 is MNHEY, CDR2 SMNVEV (reference sequence). Trimming stripped 10 bases from V and 6 bases from J, with 21 bases between. CDR3 region: CATRPSPAGAGELFF. CDR3 bases: TGTGCCACCCGTCCCTCCCCCGCGGGCGCCGGGGAGCTGTTTTTT.

This clone has just a few counts. The CDR3 DNA sequence: TGTGCCAGCAGCCTTGTGGGGGGGCGGGTAAATGAGCAGTTCTTC. It codes for CASSLVGGRVNEQFF. V and J are TRBV28 and TRBJ2-1; possibly TRBD2 for D (7 bases). Trimming cost V 6 bases and J 7 bases, with 19 bases left between them. The length of the CDR3 is 15 residues. Germline V gives CDR1 MDHEN, CDR2 SYDVKM.

V is TRBV19 and J is TRBJ1-2; D uncertain. The germline gives CDR1 LNHDA, CDR2 SQIVND (reference sequence). V shed 3 bases and J shed 8 bases, with 13 bases lying between them. The CDR3 is 13 residues long. CDR3 DNA sequence: TGTGCCAGTAGTATTCCGGACTTTGGAGGCTACACCTTC. Its protein product is CASSIPDFGGYTF.

V is TRBV9 and J is TRBJ1-2; D is ambiguous. The CDR3 length is 15 residues. Germline CDR1 SGDLS, CDR2 YYNGEE. Trimming left V 5 bases short and J 0 bases short, with 14 bases between. The CDR3 region is CASSTDLSANYGYTF. The CDR3 bases are TGTGCCAGCAGTACAGACCTAAGTGCTAACTATGGCTACACCTTC.

The chain employs TRBV6-5 and TRBJ2-2, with 7 positions matching TRBD1. CDR1 is MNHEY and CDR2 is SVGAGI in the germline V gene. CDR3 length: 15 residues. Trimming cost V 5 bases and J 7 bases; bases outside gene matches: 10. The CDR3: CASSRTGDGGGELFF. CDR3 DNA sequence: TGTGCCAGCAGTCGAACAGGGGATGGTGGCGGGGAGCTGTTTTTT.

The chain couples TRBV7-9 to TRBJ2-3; the match to TRBD1 covers 8 bases. CDR3 size: 16 residues. Trimming cost V 5 bases and J 0 bases; bases outside gene matches: 7. Germline CDR1 and CDR2: SEHNR and FQNEAQ (reference sequence). CDR3 sequence (DNA): TGTGCCAGCAGCCAGGGGACAGGCCTGAGCACAGATACGCAGTATTTT. Protein product: CASSQGTGLSTDTQYF.

This clone has just one count. The rearrangement uses TRBV11-2 and TRBJ2-3; D call uncertain. Trimming shortened V by 5 bases and J by 0 bases, and 9 bases separated the two germline ends. Per germline, CDR1 SGHAT and CDR2 FQNNGV. CDR3 length: 14 amino acids. CDR3 sequence reads: CASSTQRSTDTQYF. The DNA of the CDR3 is TGTGCCAGCAGCACTCAAAGAAGCACAGATACGCAGTATTTT.

The chain couples TRBV12-3 or TRBV12-4 to TRBJ2-5; D is unclear. There are 12 residues in the CDR3. V was pared by 8 bases and J by 5 bases, with 12 bases between. CDR3 DNA sequence: TGTGCCAGCGCTTTCCACCCGGAGACCCAGTACTTC. Translated, it gives CASAFHPETQYF.

In this sample, this clone turned up a few times. This chain connects TRBV19 to TRBJ2-4; no definite D call. This CDR3 contains 16 residues. The V end was cut by 5 bases, the J end by 3 bases, with 17 bases between. Germline CDR1 and CDR2: LNHDA and SQIVND (reference sequence). The CDR3 spells CASSPSLTLGKNIQYF. In DNA form, the CDR3 reads TGTGCCAGTAGTCCGAGTCTAACCCTAGGCAAAAACATTCAGTACTTC.

This clone was counted once. Compared with germline, one end of the junction differs, possibly owing to a read error. The chain joins TRBV4-1 to TRBJ2-1; D ambiguous. This CDR3 contains 12 residues. The germline CDR1 and CDR2 sequences are MGHRA and YSYEKL. The CDR3 DNA reads as TGCGCCAGCAGCCAGGCCTACAATGAGCGGTTCTTC. As protein: CASSQAYNERFF.

The J gene is TRBJ2-2, the V gene TRBV6-2 or TRBV6-3, with a possible D match to TRBD2 (5 bases). Between the trimmed V and J ends, which lost 2 bases and 2 bases, there was a span of 9 bases. Germline CDR1 reads MNHEY; CDR2 reads SVGEGT. The CDR3 is made up of 15 amino acids. Written as DNA, the CDR3 is TGTGCCAGCAGTTACGCCCGACTAAACACCGGGGAGCTGTTTTTT. This codes for CASSYARLNTGELFF.

CDR3 coding DNA: TGTGCCAGCAGTAGGCAGCAAAATGAAAAACTGTTTTTT. This codes for CASSRQQNEKLFF. The chain couples TRBV27 to TRBJ1-4; D unresolved. Germline V gives CDR1 MNHEY, CDR2 SMNVEV (reference sequence). This CDR3 contains 13 residues. The V end lost 5 bases, the J end lost 5 bases, and 9 bases lay between the germline ends.